This T cell receptor (beta chain) emerged from a study of T-cell reconstitution after alpha-beta-depleted transplantation in children. The study's findings and limits: The study reportedly traced alpha-beta T cells about two months after transplant to several hundred expanded graft clones.

This clonotype appeared many times. As yet, its antigen is unknown. Preparation of the TCRbeta library used unique molecular identifiers. TCRdb re-called the PCR reads with MiXCR, one entry per CDR3 protein. The data contain about 120,000 distinct CDR3 sequences, around 23% of them singletons. Sequencing was performed on PBMCs, mostly from graft donor cells, taken 180 days after TCRalphabeta/CD19-depleted stem cell transplant. The TCR sequence derives from a male patient between 2 and 15 years old who had a stem cell transplant for chronic granulomatous disease, so the T cells may come from the graft donor.

CDR3 sequence reads: CASSVRGTGWADTQYF. The CDR3 region has the DNA TGTGCCAGCAGCGTGAGGGGTACAGGCTGGGCAGATACGCAGTATTTT. The chain uses TRBV9 and TRBJ2-3; TRBD1 or TRBD2 may be the D gene (5 bases each). The CDR3 length is 16 residues. Germline V gene sequence: CDR1 SGDLS, CDR2 YYNGEE. Trimming stripped 2 bases from V and 4 bases from J, with 17 bases between.